This is a list of T cell receptor beta chains from one sample in a study of blood T cell repertoires in COVID-19. Only in-frame clones appear in the TCRdb table, and some are missing; sequencing was by immunoSEQ multiplex PCR. The sample gives some 200,000 clones, 65% to 85% of which show up once; approximately 7.9% is in the top ten. Specimen: PBMCs or T cells enriched from blood (not recorded which). Receptor source: a man aged 35 to 55 who had recovered from COVID-19. CDR3s include the opening cysteine and the closing phenylalanine or tryptophan. The order of the fields is clone size, D gene, J gene, V gene, CDR3 DNA, CDR3 protein. A D gene is named only where the DNA matches it firmly. For some rows the clone size is stated as once, few or many, or as a class when expanded; others skip it.

abundance: few; d_gene: .; j_gene: TRBJ1-5; v_gene: TRBV7-2; CDR3nt: TGTGCCAGCAGTTCTGGTAGTACAGGGCATAGCAATCAGCCCCAGCATTTT; CDR3aa: CASSSGSTGHSNQPQHF
abundance: .; d_gene: TRBD1; j_gene: TRBJ1-4; v_gene: TRBV4-2; CDR3nt: TGTGCCAGCAGCCAAGCTCGAGGGGGGACAGGGGCGGCAAAACTGTTTTTT; CDR3aa: CASSQARGGTGAAKLFF
abundance: .; d_gene: .; j_gene: TRBJ1-2; v_gene: TRBV7-9; CDR3nt: TGTGCCAGCAGCTTAGGCTGGAGGGGCGAGAGTGGCTACACCTTC; CDR3aa: CASSLGWRGESGYTF
abundance: .; d_gene: TRBD1; j_gene: TRBJ1-1; v_gene: TRBV5-1; CDR3nt: TGCGCCAGCAGCCCAACAGGGGGTGGCACTGAAGCTTTCTTT; CDR3aa: CASSPTGGGTEAFF
abundance: once; d_gene: TRBD1; j_gene: TRBJ1-6; v_gene: TRBV6-5; CDR3nt: TGTGCCAGCAGAGGGACAGGGTCACCCCTCCACTTT; CDR3aa: CASRGTGSPLHF
abundance: .; d_gene: TRBD2; j_gene: TRBJ2-1; v_gene: TRBV19; CDR3nt: TGTGCCAGTAGTATAGTGAGAGGGGTAGCGGGAGGTTCCGATGAGCAGTTCTTC; CDR3aa: CASSIVRGVAGGSDEQFF
abundance: .; d_gene: .; j_gene: TRBJ1-1; v_gene: TRBV28; CDR3nt: TGTGCCAGCAGTGGTGGGCCAATTCGGAACACTGAAGCTTTCTTT; CDR3aa: CASSGGPIRNTEAFF
abundance: .; d_gene: TRBD2; j_gene: TRBJ2-5; v_gene: TRBV5-1; CDR3nt: TGCGCCAGCAGCAAAGGGACTAGCGGGGGTGAGACCCAGTACTTC; CDR3aa: CASSKGTSGGETQYF
abundance: once; d_gene: .; j_gene: TRBJ1-1; v_gene: TRBV2; CDR3nt: TGTGCCAGCAGTGGACAGGAGAATGAAGCTTTCTTT; CDR3aa: CASSGQENEAFF
abundance: .; d_gene: .; j_gene: TRBJ2-2; v_gene: TRBV28; CDR3nt: TGTGCCAGCAGTTTACTTAGAGGGATAATGACCGGGGAGCTGTTTTTT; CDR3aa: CASSLLRGIMTGELFF
abundance: .; d_gene: TRBD1; j_gene: TRBJ1-5; v_gene: TRBV30; CDR3nt: TGTGCCTGGAGTGTACGGGGACAGGGCAATCAGCCCCAGCATTTT; CDR3aa: CAWSVRGQGNQPQHF
abundance: .; d_gene: .; j_gene: TRBJ1-2; v_gene: TRBV12-3/TRBV12-4; CDR3nt: TGTGCCAGCAGTTTATCCCTTCAGGGCTACACCTTC; CDR3aa: CASSLSLQGYTF
abundance: few; d_gene: .; j_gene: TRBJ1-2; v_gene: TRBV5-4; CDR3nt: TGTGCCAGCAGGATGGGGGGGAAGTATGGCTACACCTTC; CDR3aa: CASRMGGKYGYTF
abundance: .; d_gene: .; j_gene: TRBJ2-2; v_gene: TRBV19; CDR3nt: TGTGCCAGTAGTAAGGAGGGGCACCAACACACCGGGGAGCTGTTTTTT; CDR3aa: CASSKEGHQHTGELFF
abundance: few; d_gene: .; j_gene: TRBJ2-5; v_gene: TRBV19; CDR3nt: TGTGCCAGTAGTACTGACGGGGGGCCCCGGGAGACCCAGTACTTC; CDR3aa: CASSTDGGPRETQYF
abundance: .; d_gene: TRBD1; j_gene: TRBJ1-2; v_gene: TRBV5-6; CDR3nt: TGTGCCAGCAGCTTGGGCCAGGGGGCGAGTGGCTATGGCTACACCTTC; CDR3aa: CASSLGQGASGYGYTF
abundance: .; d_gene: TRBD2; j_gene: TRBJ2-5; v_gene: TRBV9; CDR3nt: TGTGCCAGCAGCGTAGGGGGACTAGCGGGGTCGGCCCAGTACTTC; CDR3aa: CASSVGGLAGSAQYF
abundance: .; d_gene: .; j_gene: TRBJ2-1; v_gene: TRBV7-8; CDR3nt: TGTGCCAGCAGCTTAGCGAGCGCAGGGGTCAATGAGCAGTTCTTC; CDR3aa: CASSLASAGVNEQFF
abundance: .; d_gene: TRBD2; j_gene: TRBJ2-7; v_gene: TRBV28; CDR3nt: TGTGCCAGCAGTTTAATTGTAGCGGGGGGTTCCTCCTACGAGCAGTACTTC; CDR3aa: CASSLIVAGGSSYEQYF
abundance: .; d_gene: .; j_gene: TRBJ2-3; v_gene: TRBV7-6; CDR3nt: TGTGCCAGCAGCTTAGCCGGCTCAGGGAGCACAGATACGCAGTATTTT; CDR3aa: CASSLAGSGSTDTQYF
abundance: .; d_gene: .; j_gene: TRBJ2-7; v_gene: TRBV2; CDR3nt: TGTGCCAGCAGTGTGGCTTACGAGCAGTACTTC; CDR3aa: CASSVAYEQYF
abundance: .; d_gene: TRBD1; j_gene: TRBJ2-5; v_gene: TRBV5-4; CDR3nt: TGTGCCAGCAGCTTGGCCATAGTAGGACAGGTAAAAGAGACCCAGTACTTC; CDR3aa: CASSLAIVGQVKETQYF
abundance: .; d_gene: .; j_gene: TRBJ1-2; v_gene: TRBV5-4; CDR3nt: TGTGCCAGCAGCTTCCCGGGGACAACTAACTATGGCTACACCTTC; CDR3aa: CASSFPGTTNYGYTF
abundance: .; d_gene: TRBD1; j_gene: TRBJ1-5; v_gene: TRBV19; CDR3nt: TGTGCCAGTAGTATATATGGGACAGGGGTGTTTTCAGTTGATCAGCCCCAGCATTTT; CDR3aa: CASSIYGTGVFSVDQPQHF
abundance: .; d_gene: .; j_gene: TRBJ1-6; v_gene: TRBV5-4; CDR3nt: TGTGCCAGCAGCTTGGAATCGGAGCCACCCCTCCACTTT; CDR3aa: CASSLESEPPLHF
abundance: .; d_gene: TRBD1; j_gene: TRBJ2-7; v_gene: TRBV6-5; CDR3nt: TGTGCCAGCAGAGGGGACAGGGGTCGCAACGAGCAGTACTTC; CDR3aa: CASRGDRGRNEQYF
abundance: .; d_gene: .; j_gene: TRBJ1-3; v_gene: TRBV4-1; CDR3nt: TGCGCCAGCAGCCAAGAAAACAGGAAGACCTCTGGAAACACCATATATTTT; CDR3aa: CASSQENRKTSGNTIYF
abundance: .; d_gene: .; j_gene: TRBJ1-4; v_gene: TRBV5-1; CDR3nt: TGCGCCAGCAGCTTGGGGCAGGGAGGGGACAAACTGTTTTTT; CDR3aa: CASSLGQGGDKLFF
abundance: few; d_gene: TRBD1; j_gene: TRBJ1-4; v_gene: TRBV5-4; CDR3nt: TGTGCCGGTTCCACATACGGGACAGGTGAAAAACTGTTTTTT; CDR3aa: CAGSTYGTGEKLFF
abundance: once; d_gene: TRBD1; j_gene: TRBJ1-2; v_gene: TRBV5-1; CDR3nt: TGCGCCAGCAGCTGGGACGACAGGGCGAGGAATGGCTACACCTTC; CDR3aa: CASSWDDRARNGYTF
abundance: .; d_gene: .; j_gene: TRBJ1-2; v_gene: TRBV3-1/TRBV3-2; CDR3nt: TGTGCCAGCAGGAAGGGATTTGGCCTAGCGCAAGGCTACACCTTC; CDR3aa: CASRKGFGLAQGYTF
abundance: .; d_gene: .; j_gene: TRBJ1-2; v_gene: TRBV13; CDR3nt: TGTGCCAGCAGCTTAGGGGGGGCGACTGGCTACACCTTC; CDR3aa: CASSLGGATGYTF
abundance: .; d_gene: .; j_gene: TRBJ2-5; v_gene: TRBV11-2; CDR3nt: TGTGCCAGCAGCTCGTACAGGGATGCGGCAGAGACCCAGTACTTC; CDR3aa: CASSSYRDAAETQYF
abundance: .; d_gene: TRBD1; j_gene: TRBJ1-1; v_gene: TRBV3-1/TRBV3-2; CDR3nt: TGTGCCAGCAGCCAACGACCGGGACAGGGGGCTGCTGAAGCTTTCTTT; CDR3aa: CASSQRPGQGAAEAFF
abundance: .; d_gene: .; j_gene: TRBJ1-1; v_gene: TRBV5-1; CDR3nt: TGCGCCAGCAGCGAAGGGGCAGAGAGGGCTTTCTTT; CDR3aa: CASSEGAERAFF
abundance: once; d_gene: TRBD1; j_gene: TRBJ1-2; v_gene: TRBV6-5; CDR3nt: TGTGCCAGCAGAAAGGGGACAGAAGGCGGCTACACCTTC; CDR3aa: CASRKGTEGGYTF
abundance: .; d_gene: TRBD1; j_gene: TRBJ2-7; v_gene: TRBV29-1; CDR3nt: TGCAGCGTGAGGACAGGGAACTCCTACGAGCAGTACTTC; CDR3aa: CSVRTGNSYEQYF
abundance: .; d_gene: TRBD1; j_gene: TRBJ1-4; v_gene: TRBV6-5; CDR3nt: TGTGCCACCCGGACAGGGGTGCTGGATGAAAAACTGTTTTTT; CDR3aa: CATRTGVLDEKLFF
abundance: .; d_gene: .; j_gene: TRBJ1-4; v_gene: TRBV4-3; CDR3nt: TGCGCCAGCAGCCCCCGACATAATGAAAAACTGTTTTTT; CDR3aa: CASSPRHNEKLFF
abundance: once; d_gene: TRBD2; j_gene: TRBJ2-6; v_gene: TRBV6-6; CDR3nt: TGTGCCAGCAGTCGAACTAGCGGCTCTGGGGCCAACGTCCTGACTTTC; CDR3aa: CASSRTSGSGANVLTF
abundance: few; d_gene: .; j_gene: TRBJ1-2; v_gene: TRBV9; CDR3nt: TGTGCCAGCAGCGTAGAAGGGGCAGGAGGCTACACCTTC; CDR3aa: CASSVEGAGGYTF
abundance: .; d_gene: .; j_gene: TRBJ1-1; v_gene: TRBV5-4; CDR3nt: TGTGCCAGCAGCCGGGGACTCGCCCTTTTGAACACTGAAGCTTTCTTT; CDR3aa: CASSRGLALLNTEAFF
abundance: .; d_gene: .; j_gene: TRBJ2-2; v_gene: TRBV11-2; CDR3nt: TGTGCCAGCAGCTTGAGGAGGGCCCGCGGCACCGGGGAGCTGTTTTTT; CDR3aa: CASSLRRARGTGELFF
abundance: .; d_gene: TRBD2; j_gene: TRBJ2-3; v_gene: TRBV14; CDR3nt: TGTGCCAGCAGCCAAGCCCTGCGGGGGGGCAGAGATACGCAGTATTTT; CDR3aa: CASSQALRGGRDTQYF
abundance: .; d_gene: TRBD2; j_gene: TRBJ2-7; v_gene: TRBV7-9; CDR3nt: TGTGCCAGCAGCCTCCTCAGGGAGGGCTACGAGCAGTACTTC; CDR3aa: CASSLLREGYEQYF
abundance: .; d_gene: TRBD1; j_gene: TRBJ2-1; v_gene: TRBV18; CDR3nt: TGTGCCAGCCTTTCATTGAGGGGGCCTTCCTACAATGAGCAGTTCTTC; CDR3aa: CASLSLRGPSYNEQFF
abundance: .; d_gene: TRBD1; j_gene: TRBJ1-5; v_gene: TRBV28; CDR3nt: TGTGCCAGCAGTGGGACAGGCTCCCAGCATTTT; CDR3aa: CASSGTGSQHF
abundance: .; d_gene: .; j_gene: TRBJ2-2; v_gene: TRBV6-5; CDR3nt: TGTGCCAGCAGTTACTCACAGGGAACCGGGGAGCTGTTTTTT; CDR3aa: CASSYSQGTGELFF
abundance: few; d_gene: .; j_gene: TRBJ1-5; v_gene: TRBV19; CDR3nt: TGTGCCAGTAGTCGCGAGGGTAGGAATCAGCCCCAGCATTTT; CDR3aa: CASSREGRNQPQHF
abundance: few; d_gene: .; j_gene: TRBJ2-1; v_gene: TRBV5-1; CDR3nt: TGCGCCAGCAGCTGGGCGGGACAGATCTACAATGAGCAGTTCTTC; CDR3aa: CASSWAGQIYNEQFF
abundance: .; d_gene: .; j_gene: TRBJ1-1; v_gene: TRBV3-1/TRBV3-2; CDR3nt: TGTGCCAGCAGCCAATTCACGAAGGCAGGGACTGAAGCTTTCTTT; CDR3aa: CASSQFTKAGTEAFF
abundance: .; d_gene: .; j_gene: TRBJ1-1; v_gene: TRBV7-9; CDR3nt: TGTGCCAGCAGCTTAATTGAAGGGAGCCCTGAAGCTTTCTTT; CDR3aa: CASSLIEGSPEAFF
abundance: .; d_gene: TRBD1; j_gene: TRBJ2-3; v_gene: TRBV7-9; CDR3nt: TGTGCCAGCAGCCAGGACAGGGGAGGGACAGATACGCAGTATTTT; CDR3aa: CASSQDRGGTDTQYF
abundance: .; d_gene: TRBD1; j_gene: TRBJ1-5; v_gene: TRBV6-6; CDR3nt: TGTGCCAGCAGTTACGGGTCAGGGGGTGCCTACCAGCCCCAGCATTTT; CDR3aa: CASSYGSGGAYQPQHF